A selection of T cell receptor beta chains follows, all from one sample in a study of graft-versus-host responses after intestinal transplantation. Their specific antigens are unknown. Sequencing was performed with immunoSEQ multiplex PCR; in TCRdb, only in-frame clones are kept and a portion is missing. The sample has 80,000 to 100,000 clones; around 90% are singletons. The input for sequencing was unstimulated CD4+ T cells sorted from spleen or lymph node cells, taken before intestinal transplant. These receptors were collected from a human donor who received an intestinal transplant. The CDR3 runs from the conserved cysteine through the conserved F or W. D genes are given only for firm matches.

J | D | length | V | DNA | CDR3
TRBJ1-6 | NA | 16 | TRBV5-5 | TGTGCCAGCAGCTTGGGAGCAGGGTTCTATAATTCACCCCTCCACTTT | CASSLGAGFYNSPLHF
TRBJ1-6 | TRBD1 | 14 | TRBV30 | TGTGCCTTCCGGGACAGTGGATATAATTCACCCCTCCACTTT | CAFRDSGYNSPLHF
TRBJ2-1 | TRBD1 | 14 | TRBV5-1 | TGCGCCAGCAGCTTGGGACAGGGGTGGGATGAGCAGTTCTTC | CASSLGQGWDEQFF
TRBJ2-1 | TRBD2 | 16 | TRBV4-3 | TGCGCCAGCAGCAAACCGGGACTAGCGAGCTACAATGAGCAGTTCTTC | CASSKPGLASYNEQFF
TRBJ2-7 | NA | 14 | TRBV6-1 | TGTGCCAGCAGTGAATCGTCCCTAGTCTACGAGCAGTACTTC | CASSESSLVYEQYF
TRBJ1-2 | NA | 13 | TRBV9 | TGTGCCAGCAGCGTAACAACCGCAAGTGGCTACACCTTC | CASSVTTASGYTF
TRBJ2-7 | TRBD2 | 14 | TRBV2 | TGTGCCAGCGGTCGCGTAGCGGGGTCCTACGAGCAGTACTTC | CASGRVAGSYEQYF
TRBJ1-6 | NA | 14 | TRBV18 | TGTGCCAGCCGACGCCAGGGGACCCTGTCGCCCCTCCACTTT | CASRRQGTLSPLHF
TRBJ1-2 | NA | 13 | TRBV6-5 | TGTGCCAGCAGTACAACACCTAACTATGGCTACACCTTC | CASSTTPNYGYTF
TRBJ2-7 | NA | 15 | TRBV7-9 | TGTGCCAGCAGCTTGGCAGGGTACCGCTCCTACGAGCAGTACTTC | CASSLAGYRSYEQYF
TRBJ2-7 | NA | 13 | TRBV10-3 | TGTGCCATCAGTAGGGACTCTAATTACGAGCAGTACTTC | CAISRDSNYEQYF
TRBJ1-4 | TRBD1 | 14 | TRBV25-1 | TGTGCCAGCCGAAAAACAGGGGCGGGGGAAAAACTGTTTTTT | CASRKTGAGEKLFF
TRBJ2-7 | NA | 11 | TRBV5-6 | TGTGCCAGCAGCTTGGCTAGCGAGCAGTACTTC | CASSLASEQYF
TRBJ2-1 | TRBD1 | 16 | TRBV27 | TGTGCCAGCAGTCTCCGGACAGGGGGCTACTACAATGAGCAGTTCTTC | CASSLRTGGYYNEQFF
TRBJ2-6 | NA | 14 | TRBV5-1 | TGCGCCAGCAGCTTCAGCTCTGGGGCCAACGTCCTGACTTTC | CASSFSSGANVLTF
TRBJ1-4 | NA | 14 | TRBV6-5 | TGTGCCAGCAAGAGGGAGGCAGCGGTAGGGAAACTGTTTTTT | CASKREAAVGKLFF
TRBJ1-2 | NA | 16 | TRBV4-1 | TGCGCCAGCAGCCAAGAAATCCGACAATTCCTCTATGGCTACACCTTC | CASSQEIRQFLYGYTF
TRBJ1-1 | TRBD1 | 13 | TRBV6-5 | TGTGCCAGCACCCGAGGACAGGGGAGTGAAGCTTTCTTT | CASTRGQGSEAFF